These 25 T cell receptor beta chains originate from one sample sequenced in a study of cytomegalovirus exposure and HLA in healthy donors. Vbeta (60) and Jbeta (13) primers were used in the PCR. Using immunoSEQ multiplex PCR, the repertoire was profiled, and TCRdb retains in-frame clones only, with some absent. The sample lists 150,000 to 200,000 clones; about four fifths were seen once. Sequencing was done on a sample of PBMCs. The receptors originated from a man aged 30 to 45 in good health and CMV-seropositive.

The chain joins TRBV9 to TRBJ2-5; TRBD2 aligns across 12 bases. Trimming took 1 base from V and 3 from J; bases not matched to a gene: 4. CDR1 SGDLS and CDR2 YYNGEE come from the germline V gene. The CDR3 loop spans 16 amino acids. In DNA, the CDR3 is TGTGCCAGCAGCGTACTCCTAGCGGGAGGGAAAGAGACCCAGTACTTC. It specifies CASSVLLAGGKETQYF.

The rearrangement links TRBV4-1 to TRBJ1-1; 9 positions agree with TRBD1. V was clipped by 1 base and J by 3 bases; unmatched bases: 6. The germline V gene has CDR1 MGHRA and CDR2 YSYEKL. The length of the CDR3 is 16 residues. CDR3 region: CASSQVQGAWDTEAFF. In DNA form, the CDR3 reads TGCGCCAGCAGCCAAGTACAGGGGGCGTGGGACACTGAAGCTTTCTTT.

The chain employs TRBV7-9 and TRBJ2-4, with 7 bases that match TRBD2. V trimming: 5 bases; J trimming: 8 bases; junction bases outside the gene matches: 12. There are 15 residues in the CDR3. Germline V gene lookup returns CDR1 SEHNR and CDR2 FQNEAQ (reference sequence). The CDR3 DNA reads as TGTGCCAGCAGCCCCTACAGCGGGAAACGGGACATTCAGTACTTC. The encoded protein is CASSPYSGKRDIQYF.

V gene TRBV5-5 combines with J gene TRBJ1-5, with TRBD1 matching 8 bases. Germline CDR1 SGHKS, CDR2 YYEKEE (reference sequence). The CDR3 loop spans 15 amino acids. V dropped 2 bases and J dropped 6; count of bases not matched to a gene: 7. CDR3 nucleotide sequence: TGTGCCAGCAGCTTCCAGGGGGCCATGGGTCAGCCCCAGCATTTT. Amino acid sequence: CASSFQGAMGQPQHF.

The CDR3 DNA is TGTGCCAGCAGCTCCCCGCAGGGGAGGGGCAATGAGCAGTTCTTC. It specifies CASSSPQGRGNEQFF. The chain employs TRBV11-2 and TRBJ2-1; possibly TRBD2 for D (7 bases). Trimming stripped 4 bases from V and 6 bases from J, with 16 bases between. CDR3 length: 15 amino acids. The germline gives CDR1 SGHAT, CDR2 FQNNGV.

This chain links TRBV27 with TRBJ1-2, with D tentatively TRBD1 (6 bases). The CDR3 contains 15 residues. Looked up from germline, CDR1 is MNHEY and CDR2 is SMNVEV (reference sequence). Trimming stripped 8 bases from V and 6 bases from J, with 22 bases between. The CDR3 DNA follows: TGTGCCAGCTCCGGAACCGGGACAAATTTAAATGGCTACACCTTC. Protein sequence: CASSGTGTNLNGYTF.

V usage is TRBV7-3 and J usage is TRBJ2-1, with 7 bases fitting TRBD2. Germline CDR1 SGHTA, CDR2 FQGTGA. With 5 bases clipped from V and 3 bases from J, the junction kept 10 bases outside the gene matches. CDR3 length: 16 amino acids. The CDR3 reads CASSPALAERYNEQFF. CDR3 nucleotides: TGTGCCAGCAGCCCCGCCCTAGCGGAGCGCTACAATGAGCAGTTCTTC.

J is TRBJ1-5 and V is TRBV4-2, with D unclear. The CDR3 length is 12 residues. V lost 0 bases and J lost 6, with 3 bases in between. The germline V gene encodes CDR1 LGHNA and CDR2 YNFKEQ. Here the CDR3 DNA reads TGTGCCAGCAGCCAAGAGAGTCAGCCCCAGCATTTT. Translated, it gives CASSQESQPQHF.

The chain employs TRBV11-2 and TRBJ2-5; 11 nucleotides align to TRBD2. V gave up 3 bases and J gave up 5 bases; unmatched junction bases: 8. Germline-derived CDR1 and CDR2 are SGHAT and FQNNGV. This CDR3 is built from 16 residues. The CDR3 DNA reads TGTGCCAGCAGCTTCCCCATAGCGGGGGGGCTGGAGACCCAGTACTTC. This sequence encodes CASSFPIAGGLETQYF.

The chain carries TRBV15 and TRBJ2-1, with a tentative D call TRBD2 (6 bases). Germline CDR1 LNHNV, CDR2 YYDKDF (reference sequence). The CDR3 sequence is 15 residues long. Trimming took 3 bases from V and 6 from J, leaving 15 bases between them. The CDR3 sequence is CATSRETGTPNEQFF. The CDR3 DNA reads TGTGCCACCAGCAGGGAAACCGGGACTCCCAATGAGCAGTTCTTC.

The chain joins TRBV6-5 to TRBJ2-1; maybe TRBD2 (6 bases). Germline loops: CDR1 MNHEY, CDR2 SVGAGI. V dropped 2 bases and J dropped 3 bases, with 8 bases sitting between them. The CDR3 contains 14 residues. This CDR3 is CASSYGGFYNEQFF. The CDR3 DNA follows: TGTGCCAGCAGTTACGGAGGGTTCTACAATGAGCAGTTCTTC.

The chain recombines TRBV28 with TRBJ2-7, with TRBD1 matching 9 bases. The CDR3 contains 16 residues. The germline V gene has CDR1 MDHEN and CDR2 SYDVKM. J gave up 3 bases and V 3 bases, and 9 bases lay outside the gene matches. Written as DNA, the CDR3 is TGTGCCAGCAGTTTTACCCTACAGGGGGCCGACTACGAGCAGTACTTC. Translating it yields CASSFTLQGADYEQYF.

The CDR3 is CASSKALIVPDTQYF. The CDR3 region has the DNA TGTGCCAGCAGCAAAGCATTAATAGTCCCAGATACGCAGTATTTT. V and J are TRBV14 and TRBJ2-3; D is undetermined. The CDR3 consists of 15 residues. CDR1 is SGHDN, CDR2 FVKESK, per germline. Deletions cut 5 bases from V and 4 bases from J, with 16 bases between.

The rearrangement links TRBV14 to TRBJ1-2; a possible D gene is TRBD1 (5 bases). Germline-derived CDR1 and CDR2 are SGHDN and FVKESK. Trimming pared 0 bases from V and 7 bases from J, leaving 18 bases between. This CDR3 is built from 16 residues. The CDR3 loop is CASSQEPGGRRGGYTF. The CDR3 bases are TGTGCCAGCAGCCAAGAACCCGGGGGACGTCGAGGTGGCTACACCTTC.

V gene TRBV5-1 combines with J gene TRBJ2-5; 9 bases agree with TRBD1. Germline trimming cut 0 bases from V and 2 bases from J; bases unmatched to any gene: 8. Per germline, CDR1 SGHRS and CDR2 YFSETQ. This CDR3 has 17 residues. The CDR3 here is CASSLAGIGTGQETQYF. CDR3 DNA: TGCGCCAGCAGCTTGGCGGGGATTGGGACAGGGCAAGAGACCCAGTACTTC.

The gene calls are TRBV11-3 and TRBJ2-2; weak D call: TRBD1 (7 bases). Germline V gives CDR1 SGHNT, CDR2 YENEEA. Trimming cost V 8 bases and J 1 base, with 11 bases left between them. The CDR3 extends over 14 amino acids. CDR3 nucleotides: TGTGCCAGCCGCCAGGGGGGGAACACCGGGGAGCTGTTTTTT. It encodes CASRQGGNTGELFF.

The chain recombines TRBV5-4 with TRBJ2-3, with D possibly being TRBD1 (6 bases). This CDR3 contains 13 residues. The V gene's germline CDR1 is SGHNT and CDR2 YYREEE (reference sequence). V dropped 0 bases and J dropped 6 bases, with 8 bases sitting between them. This CDR3 is CASSLVGGDTQYF. The CDR3, as DNA: TGTGCCAGCAGCTTGGTTGGGGGCGATACGCAGTATTTT.

The chain joins TRBV10-3 to TRBJ1-2; D unclear. Germline CDR1 reads ENHRY; CDR2 reads SYGVKD. The CDR3 is 14 amino acids. Trimming shortened V by 3 bases and J by 2 bases, and 10 bases separated the two germline ends. CDR3 loop: CAISESASNYGYTF. The CDR3 nucleotides are TGTGCCATCAGTGAATCAGCTAGCAACTATGGCTACACCTTC.

The chain combines TRBV9 with TRBJ2-3, with 7 bases identical to TRBD1. There are 15 residues in the CDR3. J gave up 0 bases and V 4 bases, and 5 bases lay outside the gene matches. CDR1 is SGDLS and CDR2 is YYNGEE in the germline V gene. The CDR3 spells CASSIGQVSTDTQYF. CDR3 bases: TGTGCCAGCAGCATCGGACAGGTTAGCACAGATACGCAGTATTTT.

V usage is TRBV12-5 and J usage is TRBJ1-1; D remains unclear. CDR1 is LGHNT, CDR2 FRNRAP, per germline. Trimming stripped 5 bases from V and 4 bases from J, with 8 bases between. The CDR3 totals 12 residues. CDR3 protein: CASGPSSTEAFF. Written as DNA, the CDR3 is TGTGCTAGTGGTCCGAGTTCCACTGAAGCTTTCTTT.

The V gene is TRBV27, the J gene TRBJ2-7; 11 bases are a match to TRBD1. The CDR3 totals 16 residues. J was trimmed by 2 bases and V by 5 bases; bases with no gene match: 8. The germline CDR1 and CDR2 sequences are MNHEY and SMNVEV (reference sequence). For the CDR3, the DNA is TGTGCCAGCAGTCCGATCGGGACAGGGGGTCCCTACGAGCAGTACTTC. It is translated as CASSPIGTGGPYEQYF.

This rearrangement joins TRBV6-5 to TRBJ2-7; 7 bases align to TRBD1. Germline CDR1 and CDR2: MNHEY and SVGAGI. The trim removed 6 bases at V and 2 bases at J, leaving 7 bases unmatched. CDR3 size: 14 residues. The CDR3 is CASRVQTGAYEQYF. The CDR3 nucleotides read TGTGCCAGCAGGGTCCAAACAGGGGCCTACGAGCAGTACTTC.

V is TRBV7-6 and J is TRBJ2-5; maybe TRBD1 (5 bases). The J call may not be correct, given that the DNA end is closer to TRBJ2-7. This CDR3 has 16 amino acids. Germline values: CDR1 SGHVS, CDR2 FNYEAQ. The DNA for the CDR3 is TGTGCCAGCAGCTTAGGAGCAGGGCGCCTCCCCTACGAGCAGTACTTC. As protein: CASSLGAGRLPYEQYF.

This clone was seen a few times. The gene calls are TRBV27 and TRBJ2-5; 13 positions match TRBD2. The CDR3 spans 16 residues. The trim removed 5 bases at V and 3 bases at J, leaving 6 bases unmatched. CDR1 is MNHEY, CDR2 SMNVEV, per germline (reference sequence). The DNA for the CDR3 is TGTGCCAGCAGTCCCCTACTAGCGGGAGGGGAAGAGACCCAGTACTTC. Amino acid sequence: CASSPLLAGGEETQYF.

The gene calls are TRBV18 and TRBJ2-7; D not certain. Germline assignment: CDR1 KGHSH and CDR2 LQKENI. The CDR3 loop spans 13 amino acids. V lost 5 bases and J lost 1, with 9 bases in between. CDR3 region: CASSTLVSYEQYF. As DNA, the CDR3 is TGTGCCAGCTCAACCCTAGTTTCCTACGAGCAGTACTTC.